One and the same sample provided the 15 T cell receptor beta chains below, sequenced in a study of CD8+ T cells in alopecia areata (dated by TCRdb to the late 2010s). Library method: the immunoSEQ multiplex PCR assay. RNA was extracted from all samples and reverse transcribed into cDNA, which served as template for TCR sequencing. Imported from immuneACCESS, the table was reduced by TCRdb to in-frame sequences with V and J called. These copies leave out some clones; in studies compared against another copy, an unresolved V gene accounts for under half, and the cause of the remainder is not known. The sample table holds around 100,000 clones, of which less than 70% were seen once. The ten largest clones take up 8.8% of the sample. The specimen sequenced was CD4+ T cells sorted from blood. These receptors originate from a human donor in good health.

The chain carries TRBV30 and TRBJ2-1; the D is unclear. This CDR3 comprises 15 residues. Trimming stripped 0 bases from V and 0 bases from J, with 9 bases between. The germline V gene has CDR1 GTSNPN and CDR2 SVGIG (reference sequence). CDR3 protein: CAWSVLRSSYNEQFF. CDR3 coding DNA: TGTGCCTGGAGTGTACTCCGGAGCTCCTACAATGAGCAGTTCTTC.

The gene calls are TRBV4-1 and TRBJ1-2; 9 bases are shared with TRBD1. This CDR3 contains 15 residues. CDR1 MGHRA and CDR2 YSYEKL come from the germline V gene. The V gene end was trimmed by 4 bases and the J gene end by 5 bases; junction bases not matched to a gene: 8. The DNA for the CDR3 is TGCGCCAGCAGCCCTCGGGACAGGGCAGGGTATGGCTACACCTTC. This translates into CASSPRDRAGYGYTF.

This clone was counted a few times. The chain has TRBV7-2 and TRBJ2-7, with D hard to call. Per germline, CDR1 SGHTA and CDR2 FQGNSA. This CDR3 region has 14 residues. The ends were cut back, 1 base at V and 0 bases at J, with 7 bases in the middle. Here the CDR3 DNA reads TGTGCCAGCAGCTTAGTTGGGTTCTCCTACGAGCAGTACTTC. The encoded protein is CASSLVGFSYEQYF.

This clone was recorded once. The chain uses TRBV7-2 and TRBJ2-5; D uncertain. This CDR3 is 14 amino acids long. CDR1 and CDR2 (germline): SGHTA, FQGNSA. Trimming cost V 0 bases and J 1 base, with 6 bases left between them. The CDR3 spells CASSLALFQETQYF. The CDR3 DNA sequence: TGTGCCAGCAGCTTAGCCCTCTTCCAAGAGACCCAGTACTTC. The full variable domain, with the rest looked up from reference TRBV7-2 and TRBJ2-5, is GAGVSQSPSNKVTEKGKDVELRCDPISGHTALYWYRQSLGQGLEFLIYFQGNSAPDKSGLPSDRFSAERTGGSVSTLTIQRTQQEDSAVYLCASSLALFQETQYFGPGTRLLVL.

This clone is deemed large (0.1 to 1%). The gene calls are TRBV5-6 and TRBJ1-4, with a tentative D call TRBD1 (6 bases). Germline loops: CDR1 SGHDT, CDR2 YYEEEE. The CDR3 covers 16 residues. V lost 4 bases and J 3 bases, leaving 16 bases between the germline ends. The CDR3 here is CASSPGPGAANEKLFF. For the CDR3, the DNA is TGTGCCAGCAGCCCCGGCCCGGGGGCAGCTAATGAAAAACTGTTTTTT.

This clone occurred once. This sequence joins TRBV15 and TRBJ2-2; D uncertain. The V gene's germline CDR1 is LNHNV and CDR2 YYDKDF (reference sequence). V lost 1 base, J lost 2 bases, and 8 bases lay in between. The CDR3 loop spans 15 amino acids. The CDR3 sequence is CATSRAYSNTGELFF. CDR3 nucleotides: TGTGCCACCAGCAGAGCGTACAGTAACACCGGGGAGCTGTTTTTT.

This chain uses TRBV10-3 with TRBJ2-5; tentative D call: TRBD2 (6 bases). Trimming took off 9 bases at V and 2 bases at J, with 16 bases between the two ends. Germline CDR1 is ENHRY and CDR2 is SYGVKD. The CDR3 sequence is 14 residues long. The CDR3 sequence is CAISSAGFQETQYF. The DNA of the CDR3 is TGTGCCATTTCTAGCGCTGGTTTTCAAGAGACCCAGTACTTC.

This sequence joins TRBV27 and TRBJ2-2, with unresolved D. The CDR3 extends over 13 amino acids. Germline CDR1 MNHEY, CDR2 SMNVEV (reference sequence). V was clipped by 5 bases and J by 0 bases, with 4 bases between them. The CDR3: CASSLANTGELFF. The DNA for the CDR3 is TGTGCCAGCAGTCTCGCGAACACCGGGGAGCTGTTTTTT.

The chain uses TRBV5-6 and TRBJ1-2, with D unresolved. V was clipped by 3 bases and J by 6 bases, with 15 bases between them. The V gene's germline CDR1 is SGHDT and CDR2 YYEEEE. The length of the CDR3 is 14 residues. CDR3 in amino acids: CASSSGDKDHGYTF. The DNA of the CDR3 is TGTGCCAGCAGCTCCGGAGACAAGGACCATGGCTACACCTTC. Full variable domain (missing parts from reference TRBV5-6 and TRBJ1-2): DAGVTQSPTHLIKTRGQQVTLRCSPKSGHDTVSWYQQALGQGPQFIFQYYEEEERQRGNFPDRFSGHQFPNYSSELNVNALLLGDSALYLCASSSGDKDHGYTFGSGTRLTVV.

This clone appeared a few times. The rearrangement joins TRBV7-9 to TRBJ1-2; D may be TRBD1 (5 bases). The V gene lost 4 bases and the J gene lost 2 bases, with 14 bases spanning the gap. This CDR3 is 15 amino acids long. Germline CDR1 SEHNR, CDR2 FQNEAQ (reference sequence). This CDR3 is CASSSHGQTNYGYTF. The CDR3, as DNA: TGTGCCAGCAGCTCCCACGGACAAACGAACTATGGCTACACCTTC. Combining the CDR3 with reference TRBV7-9 and TRBJ1-2 gives the whole variable domain DTGVSQNPRHKITKRGQNVTFRCDPISEHNRLYWYRQTLGQGPEFLTYFQNEAQLEKSRLLSDRFSAERPKGSFSTLEIQRTEQGDSAMYLCASSSHGQTNYGYTFGSGTRLTVV.

The J gene is TRBJ2-3, the V gene TRBV18; 7 bases are shared with TRBD1. J lost 4 bases, V lost 3 bases, and 7 bases had no gene match. Germline V gene data show CDR1 as KGHSH and CDR2 as LQKENI. The length of the CDR3 is 15 residues. This CDR3 is CASSPPTGPADTQYF. The CDR3 DNA sequence: TGTGCCAGCTCACCCCCGACAGGGCCGGCAGATACGCAGTATTTT.

Only one count was recorded for this clone. This rearrangement joins TRBV9 to TRBJ2-7, with D unclear. V was shortened by 2 bases and J by 3 bases, with 12 bases between the two germline ends. The CDR3 consists of 14 residues. Germline CDR1 SGDLS, CDR2 YYNGEE. CDR3 residues: CASSVDMGNYEQYF. The CDR3 bases are TGTGCCAGCAGCGTCGATATGGGCAACTACGAGCAGTACTTC.

The chain is built from TRBV5-1 and TRBJ2-3; 7 bases match TRBD1. Germline lookup yields CDR1 SGHRS and CDR2 YFSETQ. There are 16 residues in the CDR3. After removal of 0 bases from V and 2 bases from J, the junction contained 6 bases not matched to a gene. CDR3 loop: CASSLAGGQTTDTQYF. The CDR3 region has the DNA TGCGCCAGCAGCTTGGCTGGGGGACAGACCACAGATACGCAGTATTTT.

A few counts support this clone. The rearrangement links TRBV6-5 to TRBJ2-7; 11 bases are shared with TRBD2. Germline-derived CDR1 and CDR2 are MNHEY and SVGAGI. This CDR3 is 15 amino acids long. The V and J ends lost 6 bases and 1 base, in that order; junction bases with no gene match: 5. The CDR3 sequence is CASRSSGGRSYEQYF. The CDR3 bases are TGTGCCAGCAGGTCTAGCGGGGGGCGATCCTACGAGCAGTACTTC.

This sequence joins TRBV29-1 and TRBJ2-2; 8 bases align to TRBD2. Germline assignment: CDR1 SQVTM and CDR2 ANQGSEA. V was pared by 7 bases and J by 2 bases, with 9 bases of the junction left unmatched. The CDR3 spans 15 residues. The CDR3 loop is CSAGRGASNTGELFF. Here the CDR3 DNA reads TGCAGCGCCGGGAGGGGGGCTTCCAACACCGGGGAGCTGTTTTTT.